The T cell receptor beta chain under discussion was sequenced for a study of PD-1 blockade in classical Hodgkin lymphoma. General study results and limits: Complete responders matched newly diagnosed patients in baseline diversity. In newly diagnosed patients, baseline TCR diversity was reportedly below that of healthy donors. TCR diversity rose significantly by C4D1 in CD4+ but not CD8+ cells.

Germline assignment: CDR1 SNHLY and CDR2 FYNNEI. Germline trimming cut 2 bases from V and 2 bases from J; bases unmatched to any gene: 11. The CDR3 spans 18 residues. Relapse after autologous stem cell transplantation occurred in every patient, and brentuximab vedotin exposure varied. Magnetic depletion of unwanted cells isolated CD4+ T cells from thawed PBMCs. A remark on this clone: Its antigen is currently unknown.

Assay used: immunoSEQ multiplex PCR; TCRdb lists only in-frame clones, some missing. Here the sample spans about 27,000 clones, about 74% being singletons. This material consisted of CD4+ T cells from blood, taken at baseline. The receptor comes from a human donor with classical Hodgkin lymphoma. The V gene is TRBV2, the J gene TRBJ2-5, with 10 bases that match TRBD1. The CDR3 DNA reads as TGTGCCAGCAGTGAAAAGGGGGTTTGGGACAGGGGTCAAGAGACCCAGTACTTC. Its translation is CASSEKGVWDRGQETQYF.